This T cell receptor (beta chain) was profiled in a study of blood T cell repertoires in COVID-19. Study in general: Nucleic acid was either cDNA or gDNA, and it came from T cells, B-cell-depleted T cells, or PBMCs.

Assay: immunoSEQ multiplex PCR; the TCRdb copy retains only in-frame clones and omits some. The data contain under 250,000 clones, roughly 80% of them singletons. CDR3 length: 15 amino acids. Germline CDR1 is SEHNR and CDR2 is FQNEAQ (reference sequence). V shed 5 bases and J 5 bases; nucleotides not matched to a gene: 6. The clonotype was recovered from a woman in her twenties or thirties who had recovered from COVID-19. Sequencing was done on a sample of peripheral blood. J is TRBJ1-4 and V is TRBV7-9; 9 bases agree with TRBD1. The chain's CDR3 is CASSQRDRANEKLFF. CDR3 DNA: TGTGCCAGCAGCCAGAGGGACAGGGCAAATGAAAAACTGTTTTTT. Combining the CDR3 with reference TRBV7-9 and TRBJ1-4 gives the whole variable domain DTGVSQNPRHKITKRGQNVTFRCDPISEHNRLYWYRQTLGQGPEFLTYFQNEAQLEKSRLLSDRFSAERPKGSFSTLEIQRTEQGDSAMYLCASSQRDRANEKLFFGSGTQLSVL.